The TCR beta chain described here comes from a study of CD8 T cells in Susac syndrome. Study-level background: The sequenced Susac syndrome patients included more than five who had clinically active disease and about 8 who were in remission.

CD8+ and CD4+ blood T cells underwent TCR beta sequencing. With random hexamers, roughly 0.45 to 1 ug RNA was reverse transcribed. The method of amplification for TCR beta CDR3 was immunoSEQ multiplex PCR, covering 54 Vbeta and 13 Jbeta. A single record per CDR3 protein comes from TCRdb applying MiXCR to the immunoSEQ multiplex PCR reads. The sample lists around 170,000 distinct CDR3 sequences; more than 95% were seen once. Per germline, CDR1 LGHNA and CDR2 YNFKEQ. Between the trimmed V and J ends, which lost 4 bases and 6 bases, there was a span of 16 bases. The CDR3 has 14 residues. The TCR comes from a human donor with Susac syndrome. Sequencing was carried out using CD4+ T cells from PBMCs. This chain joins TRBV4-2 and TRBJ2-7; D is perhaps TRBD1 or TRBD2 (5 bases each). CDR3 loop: CASSPGTSDREQYF. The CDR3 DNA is TGTGCCAGCAGCCCCGGGACCAGCGATCGCGAGCAGTACTTC.